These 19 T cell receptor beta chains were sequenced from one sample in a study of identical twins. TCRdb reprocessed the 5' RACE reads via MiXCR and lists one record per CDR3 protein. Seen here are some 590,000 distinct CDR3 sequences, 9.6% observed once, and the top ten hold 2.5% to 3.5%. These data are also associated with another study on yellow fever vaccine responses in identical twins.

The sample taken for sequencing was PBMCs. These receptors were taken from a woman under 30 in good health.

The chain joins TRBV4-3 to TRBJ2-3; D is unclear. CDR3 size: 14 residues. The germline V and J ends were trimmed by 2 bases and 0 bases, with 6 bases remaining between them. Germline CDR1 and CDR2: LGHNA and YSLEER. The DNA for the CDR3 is TGCGCCAGCAGCCAATTGGTTAGCACAGATACGCAGTATTTT. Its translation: CASSQLVSTDTQYF.

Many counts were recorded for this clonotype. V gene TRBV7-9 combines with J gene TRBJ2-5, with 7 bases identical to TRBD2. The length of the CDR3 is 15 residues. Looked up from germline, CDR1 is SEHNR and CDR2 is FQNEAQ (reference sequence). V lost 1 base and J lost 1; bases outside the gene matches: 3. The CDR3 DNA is TGTGCCAGCAGCTTAGGGCCTAGCGGCCAAGAGACCCAGTACTTC. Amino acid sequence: CASSLGPSGQETQYF. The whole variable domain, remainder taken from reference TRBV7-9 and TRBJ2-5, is DTGVSQNPRHKITKRGQNVTFRCDPISEHNRLYWYRQTLGQGPEFLTYFQNEAQLEKSRLLSDRFSAERPKGSFSTLEIQRTEQGDSAMYLCASSLGPSGQETQYFGPGTRLLVL.

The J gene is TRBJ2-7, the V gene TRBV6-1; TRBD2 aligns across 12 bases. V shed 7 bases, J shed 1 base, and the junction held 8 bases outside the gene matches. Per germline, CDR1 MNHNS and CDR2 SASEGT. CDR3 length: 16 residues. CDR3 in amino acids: CASTASGRAGSYEQYF. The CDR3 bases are TGTGCCAGCACGGCTAGCGGGAGGGCCGGTTCCTACGAGCAGTACTTC.

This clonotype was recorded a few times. In DNA form, the CDR3 reads TGTGCCATCAGTGCCACAGGGGGGGGCTACGAGCAGTACTTC. It yields the protein CAISATGGGYEQYF. V is TRBV10-3 and J is TRBJ2-7, with D perhaps TRBD1 (8 bases). Trimming removed 4 bases from V and 3 bases from J, with 13 bases in between. The CDR3 consists of 14 residues. CDR1 and CDR2 (germline): ENHRY, SYGVKD.

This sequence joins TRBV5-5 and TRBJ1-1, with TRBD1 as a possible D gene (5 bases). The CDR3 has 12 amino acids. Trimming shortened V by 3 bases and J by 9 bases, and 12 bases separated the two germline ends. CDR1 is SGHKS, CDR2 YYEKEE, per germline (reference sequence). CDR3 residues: CASSYVGEQAFF. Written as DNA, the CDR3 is TGTGCCAGCAGCTACGTGGGGGAGCAAGCTTTCTTT.

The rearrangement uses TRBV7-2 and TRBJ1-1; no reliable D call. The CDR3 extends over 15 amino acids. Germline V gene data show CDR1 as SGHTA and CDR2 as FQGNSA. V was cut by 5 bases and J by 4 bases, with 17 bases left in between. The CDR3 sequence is CASSIKGGEGTEAFF. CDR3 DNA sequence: TGTGCCAGCAGCATAAAAGGCGGGGAAGGCACTGAAGCTTTCTTT.

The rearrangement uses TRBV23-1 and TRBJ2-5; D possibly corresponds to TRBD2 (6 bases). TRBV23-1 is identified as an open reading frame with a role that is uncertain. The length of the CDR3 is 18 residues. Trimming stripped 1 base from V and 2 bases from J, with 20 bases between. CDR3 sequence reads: CASSQFDKEEGPQETQYF. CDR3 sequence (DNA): TGCGCCAGCAGTCAATTTGATAAGGAGGAGGGTCCGCAAGAGACCCAGTACTTC.

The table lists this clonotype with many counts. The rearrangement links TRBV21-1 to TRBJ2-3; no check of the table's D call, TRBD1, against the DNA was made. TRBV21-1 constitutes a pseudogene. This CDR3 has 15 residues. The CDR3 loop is CASSKGTGGSDTQYF. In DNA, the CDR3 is TGTGCCAGCAGCAAAGGGACAGGGGGTTCAGATACGCAGTATTTT.

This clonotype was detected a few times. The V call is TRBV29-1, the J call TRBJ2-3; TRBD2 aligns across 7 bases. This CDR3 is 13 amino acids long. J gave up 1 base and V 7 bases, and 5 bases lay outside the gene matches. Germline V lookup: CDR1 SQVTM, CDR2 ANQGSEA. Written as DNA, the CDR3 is TGCAGCGCCCCCAGCGGGGGCACAGATACGCAGTATTTT. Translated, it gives CSAPSGGTDTQYF.

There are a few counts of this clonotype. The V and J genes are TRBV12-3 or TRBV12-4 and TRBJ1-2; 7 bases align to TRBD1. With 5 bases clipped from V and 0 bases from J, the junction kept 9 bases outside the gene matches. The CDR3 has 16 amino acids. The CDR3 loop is CASSALTGLANYGYTF. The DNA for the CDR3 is TGTGCCAGCAGTGCCCTGACAGGGTTAGCTAACTATGGCTACACCTTC.

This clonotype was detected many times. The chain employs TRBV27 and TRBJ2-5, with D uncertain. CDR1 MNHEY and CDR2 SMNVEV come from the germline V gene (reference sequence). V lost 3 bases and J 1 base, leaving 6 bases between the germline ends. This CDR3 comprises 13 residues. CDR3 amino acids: CASSFQLQETQYF. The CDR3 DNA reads TGTGCCAGCAGTTTCCAACTCCAAGAGACCCAGTACTTC.

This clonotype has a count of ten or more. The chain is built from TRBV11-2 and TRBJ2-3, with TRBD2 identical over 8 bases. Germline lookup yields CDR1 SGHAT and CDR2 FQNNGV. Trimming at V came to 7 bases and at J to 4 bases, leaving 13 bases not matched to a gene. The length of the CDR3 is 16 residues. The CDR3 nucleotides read TGTGCCAGCACCCTAGGGGGGCGGGGGGCCCCAGATACGCAGTATTTT. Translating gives CASTLGGRGAPDTQYF.

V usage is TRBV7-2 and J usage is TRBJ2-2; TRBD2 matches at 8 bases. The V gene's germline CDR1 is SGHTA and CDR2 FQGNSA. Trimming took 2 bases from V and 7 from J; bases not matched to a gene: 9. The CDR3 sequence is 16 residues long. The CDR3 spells CASSLRGPRGDGELFF. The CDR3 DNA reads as TGTGCCAGCAGCTTACGGGGCCCGCGGGGGGACGGGGAGCTGTTTTTT.

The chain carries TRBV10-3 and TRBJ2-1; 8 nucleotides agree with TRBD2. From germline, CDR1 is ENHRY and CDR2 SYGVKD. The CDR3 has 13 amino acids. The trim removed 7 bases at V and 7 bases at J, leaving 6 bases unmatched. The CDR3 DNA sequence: TGTGCCATCAAAGGACTAGCAGGGAATGAGCAGTTCTTC. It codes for CAIKGLAGNEQFF.

The DNA of the CDR3 is TGTGCCAGCAGCTTAGCGGGGGCGGGGGCCGAGACCCAGTACTTC. As protein: CASSLAGAGAETQYF. This chain links TRBV7-9 with TRBJ2-5; D possibly corresponds to TRBD2 (7 bases). V lost 0 bases to trimming and J lost 5 bases, with 13 bases between them. Per the germline V gene, CDR1 is SEHNR and CDR2 is FQNEAQ (reference sequence). The CDR3 is 15 residues long.

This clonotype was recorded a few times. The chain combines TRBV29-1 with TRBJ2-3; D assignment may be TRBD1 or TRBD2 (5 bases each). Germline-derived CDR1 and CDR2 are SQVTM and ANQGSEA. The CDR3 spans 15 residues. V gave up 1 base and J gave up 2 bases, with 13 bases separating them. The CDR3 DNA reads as TGCAGCGTTGAAGGGGGACGCGGTCCCACAGATACGCAGTATTTT. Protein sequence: CSVEGGRGPTDTQYF.

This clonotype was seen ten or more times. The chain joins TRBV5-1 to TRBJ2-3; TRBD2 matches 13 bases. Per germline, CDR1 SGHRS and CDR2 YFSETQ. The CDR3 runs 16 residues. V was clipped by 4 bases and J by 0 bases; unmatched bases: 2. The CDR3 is CASSPTSGRSTDTQYF. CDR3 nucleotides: TGCGCCAGCAGCCCGACTAGCGGGAGGAGCACAGATACGCAGTATTTT.

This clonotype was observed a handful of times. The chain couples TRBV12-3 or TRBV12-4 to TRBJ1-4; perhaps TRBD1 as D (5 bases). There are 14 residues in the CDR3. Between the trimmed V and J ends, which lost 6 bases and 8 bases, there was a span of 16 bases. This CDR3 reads CASSKTGGEEKLFF. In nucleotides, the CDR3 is TGTGCCAGCAGCAAGACTGGGGGGGAGGAAAAACTGTTTTTT.

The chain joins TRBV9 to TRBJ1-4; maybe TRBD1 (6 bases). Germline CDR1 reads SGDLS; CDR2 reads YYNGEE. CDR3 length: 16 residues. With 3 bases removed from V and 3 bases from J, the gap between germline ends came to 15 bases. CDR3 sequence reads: CASSAGGGPANEKLFF. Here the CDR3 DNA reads TGTGCCAGCAGCGCCGGGGGGGGGCCGGCTAATGAAAAACTGTTTTTT.